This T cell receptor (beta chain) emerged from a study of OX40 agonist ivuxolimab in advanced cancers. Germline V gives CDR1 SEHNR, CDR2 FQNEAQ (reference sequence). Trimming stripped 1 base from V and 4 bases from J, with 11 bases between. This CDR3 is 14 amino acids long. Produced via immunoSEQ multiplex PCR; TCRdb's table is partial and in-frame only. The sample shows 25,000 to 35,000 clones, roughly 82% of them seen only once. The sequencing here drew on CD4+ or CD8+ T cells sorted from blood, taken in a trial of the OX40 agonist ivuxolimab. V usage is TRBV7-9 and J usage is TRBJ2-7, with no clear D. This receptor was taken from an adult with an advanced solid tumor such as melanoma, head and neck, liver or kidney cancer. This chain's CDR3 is CASSLGPGPYEQYF. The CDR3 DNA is TGTGCCAGCAGCTTAGGTCCAGGACCTTACGAGCAGTACTTC.